These 26 T cell receptor beta chains came from one sample sequenced in a study of blood T cell repertoires in COVID-19. Assay used: immunoSEQ multiplex PCR; TCRdb lists only in-frame clones, some missing. The sample holds around 140,000 clones, approximately 87% seen once. The sample was peripheral blood. These receptor sequences come from a man between 65 and 85 years old with active COVID-19.

This chain connects TRBV9 to TRBJ2-3; D gene ambiguous. V was pared by 0 bases and J by 3 bases, with 8 bases between. This CDR3 is built from 14 residues. Germline-derived CDR1 and CDR2 are SGDLS and YYNGEE. CDR3 in DNA: TGTGCCAGCAGCGTAGTCGGTGCGACAGATACGCAGTATTTT. This translates into CASSVVGATDTQYF.

The rearrangement links TRBV2 to TRBJ2-6; the D gene is possibly TRBD1 (6 bases). Germline CDR1 is SNHLY and CDR2 is FYNNEI. The ends were cut back, 4 bases at V and 1 base at J, with 11 bases in the middle. This CDR3 region has 16 residues. DNA for the CDR3: TGTGCCAGCAGTGCGACAGGAGCGTCTGGGGCCAACGTCCTGACTTTC. Translated: CASSATGASGANVLTF.

This sequence joins TRBV27 and TRBJ2-7; 8 bases fit TRBD2. The germline gives CDR1 MNHEY, CDR2 SMNVEV (reference sequence). The V and J ends lost 3 bases and 2 bases, in that order; junction bases with no gene match: 6. This CDR3 region has 15 residues. The CDR3 DNA follows: TGTGCCAGCAGTTTGACTAGCGCGAGTGCCTACGAGCAGTACTTC. It encodes CASSLTSASAYEQYF.

The CDR3 here is CASSLLGGADQPQHF. As DNA, the CDR3 is TGTGCCAGCAGTTTACTAGGGGGCGCGGATCAGCCCCAGCATTTT. The chain carries TRBV27 and TRBJ1-5, with 7 bases lining up with TRBD1. Germline CDR1 and CDR2: MNHEY and SMNVEV (reference sequence). The V segment lost 2 bases and the J segment 5 bases; nucleotides outside the gene matches: 6. The CDR3 is made up of 15 amino acids.

In regard to this clone: The same CDR3 also results from other DNA sequences found in this sample. V gene TRBV27 combines with J gene TRBJ2-7; the D gene is possibly TRBD2 (5 bases). Looked up from germline, CDR1 is MNHEY and CDR2 is SMNVEV (reference sequence). This CDR3 is 13 amino acids long. V shed 3 bases and J shed 3 bases, with 9 bases lying between them. CDR3 sequence (DNA): TGTGCCAGCAGTTTGGGCGGGCGCTACGAGCAGTACTTC. Protein sequence: CASSLGGRYEQYF.

The chain has TRBV6-1 and TRBJ1-6; D is perhaps TRBD1 (6 bases). Germline V gives CDR1 MNHNS, CDR2 SASEGT. V lost 2 bases and J 7 bases, leaving 12 bases between the germline ends. The CDR3 consists of 15 residues. The CDR3 is CASSELGAANSPLHF. Written as DNA, the CDR3 is TGTGCCAGCAGTGAACTGGGGGCCGCGAATTCACCCCTCCACTTT.

The chain links TRBV27 to TRBJ2-1; no reliable D call. Trimming left V 5 bases short and J 1 base short, with 12 bases between. The V gene's germline CDR1 is MNHEY and CDR2 SMNVEV (reference sequence). This CDR3 region has 15 residues. The CDR3 sequence is CASSAPERSYNEQFF. The CDR3 nucleotides read TGTGCCAGCAGTGCCCCCGAACGGTCCTACAATGAGCAGTTCTTC.

This clone was observed a handful of times. V usage is TRBV11-3 and J usage is TRBJ2-5; TRBD2 agrees at 10 bases. From germline, CDR1 is SGHNT and CDR2 YENEEA. The CDR3 consists of 16 residues. The V and J ends lost 1 base and 3 bases, in that order; junction bases with no gene match: 5. Here the CDR3 reads CASSLGFLAGEETQYF. In nucleotides, the CDR3 is TGTGCCAGCAGCTTAGGTTTTCTAGCGGGAGAAGAGACCCAGTACTTC.

This sequence joins TRBV9 and TRBJ2-3; D unclear. The V gene lost 4 bases and the J gene lost 4 bases, with 16 bases spanning the gap. Looked up from germline, CDR1 is SGDLS and CDR2 is YYNGEE. CDR3 size: 15 residues. The CDR3 reads CASSWLELTSDTQYF. CDR3 DNA sequence: TGTGCCAGCAGCTGGTTGGAGCTAACCTCAGATACGCAGTATTTT.

V gene TRBV12-3 or TRBV12-4 combines with J gene TRBJ1-2, with a tentative D call TRBD1 (5 bases). V lost 6 bases, J lost 5 bases, and 13 bases lay in between. This CDR3 contains 13 residues. The CDR3 DNA sequence: TGTGCCAGCAGCCTTTCCTCAGGGTATGGCTACACCTTC. Translation: CASSLSSGYGYTF.

This clone was seen once. This sequence joins TRBV14 and TRBJ1-2, with D unresolved. Trimming took 1 base from V and 1 from J, leaving 10 bases between them. Germline V gives CDR1 SGHDN, CDR2 FVKESK. The CDR3 is 15 amino acids. Written as DNA, the CDR3 is TGTGCCAGCAGCCAAGGTTGGCCGCTTAACTATGGCTACACCTTC. Amino acid sequence: CASSQGWPLNYGYTF.

The V gene is TRBV24-1, the J gene TRBJ2-2, with no clear D. The V and J ends lost 0 bases and 4 bases respectively, with 11 bases between them. Germline assignment: CDR1 KGHDR and CDR2 SFDVKD. CDR3 size: 16 residues. The CDR3 loop reads CATSDLVPRSTGELFF. CDR3 nucleotide sequence: TGTGCCACCAGTGATTTGGTTCCGCGAAGCACCGGGGAGCTGTTTTTT.

The chain has TRBV7-2 and TRBJ2-3; 10 bases align to TRBD1. The junction had 1 base not matched to a gene; V was cut back by 4 bases and J by 0 bases. Germline assignment: CDR1 SGHTA and CDR2 FQGNSA. The CDR3 is 15 amino acids. The CDR3 sequence is CASSSDRGSTDTQYF. The CDR3 nucleotides are TGTGCCAGCAGCTCGGACAGGGGGAGCACAGATACGCAGTATTTT.

The chain carries TRBV10-2 and TRBJ1-5; D possibly corresponds to TRBD1 (5 bases). Germline assignment: CDR1 WSHSY and CDR2 SAAADI. Trimming removed 5 bases at V and 6 bases at J, with 11 bases between. CDR3 length: 13 amino acids. The CDR3 sequence: CASSLTETQPQHF. The CDR3 nucleotides are TGCGCCAGCAGTCTGACAGAAACTCAGCCCCAGCATTTT.

The table lists this clone with a count of one. The V call is TRBV5-4, the J call TRBJ2-7; 11 bases align to TRBD2. The CDR3 length is 18 residues. The germline gives CDR1 SGHNT, CDR2 YYREEE (reference sequence). V lost 0 bases to trimming and J lost 6 bases; unmatched junction nucleotides: 14. The CDR3 is CASSLVPLASGRLVEQYF. CDR3 bases: TGTGCCAGCAGCTTGGTCCCCCTGGCTAGCGGGAGGCTCGTCGAGCAGTACTTC. Supplemented by reference TRBV5-4 and TRBJ2-7, the full variable domain reads ETGVTQSPTHLIKTRGQQVTLRCSSQSGHNTVSWYQQALGQGPQFIFQYYREEENGRGNFPPRFSGLQFPNYSSELNVNALELDDSALYLCASSLVPLASGRLVEQYFGPGTRLTVT.

V gene TRBV7-9 combines with J gene TRBJ2-2, with 7 bases fitting TRBD1. The CDR3 totals 16 residues. V gave up 2 bases and J gave up 5 bases; unmatched junction bases: 8. Germline V gene lookup returns CDR1 SEHNR and CDR2 FQNEAQ (reference sequence). The DNA for the CDR3 is TGTGCCAGCAGCTTACGGTCGTCAGGGGGTACCGGGGAGCTGTTTTTT. Translated: CASSLRSSGGTGELFF.

The chain combines TRBV4-3 with TRBJ2-7; tentative D call: TRBD2 (5 bases). V was cut by 3 bases and J by 4 bases, with 10 bases left in between. Germline values: CDR1 LGHNA, CDR2 YSLEER. The CDR3 has 13 residues. The CDR3 nucleotides read TGCGCCAGCAGCCACGCCCCGGGGTACGAGCAGTACTTC. It encodes CASSHAPGYEQYF.

This chain connects TRBV6-2 or TRBV6-3 to TRBJ2-3, with D possibly matching TRBD1 (6 bases). Between the trimmed V and J ends, which lost 5 bases and 8 bases, there was a span of 11 bases. This CDR3 comprises 12 residues. The germline V gene has CDR1 MNHEY and CDR2 SVGEGT. This CDR3 reads CASSKGVGTQYF. The CDR3 region has the DNA TGTGCCAGCAGTAAGGGGGTTGGTACGCAGTATTTT.

Written as DNA, the CDR3 is TGCGCCAGCAGCCAGACGGTTGGCGGGAGGATCCACGAGCAGTACTTC. Amino acid sequence: CASSQTVGGRIHEQYF. V usage is TRBV4-1 and J usage is TRBJ2-7, with 8 bases fitting TRBD2. J gave up 5 bases and V 3 bases, and 12 bases lay outside the gene matches. The germline V gene encodes CDR1 MGHRA and CDR2 YSYEKL. The CDR3 sequence is 16 residues long.

The J gene is TRBJ2-2, the V gene TRBV2; a possible D gene is TRBD2 (5 bases). This CDR3 has 15 amino acids. Germline CDR1 reads SNHLY; CDR2 reads FYNNEI. V gave up 6 bases and J gave up 5 bases, with 16 bases separating them. CDR3 amino acids: CASRPRVIRTGELFF. The CDR3 DNA reads as TGTGCCAGCAGGCCGAGGGTTATAAGGACCGGGGAGCTGTTTTTT.

Of note for this clone: The sample holds other DNA sequences that translate to the same CDR3. V gene TRBV19 combines with J gene TRBJ2-7; 9 bases match TRBD1. Germline trimming cut 4 bases from V and 4 bases from J; bases unmatched to any gene: 5. Germline V gene lookup returns CDR1 LNHDA and CDR2 SQIVND (reference sequence). This CDR3 comprises 14 residues. CDR3 DNA sequence: TGTGCCAGTAGTAAACCGGGACAGGGTTACGAGCAGTACTTC. This translates into CASSKPGQGYEQYF.

With respect to this clone: The sample contains more than one DNA sequence encoding this CDR3. The rearrangement uses TRBV4-3 and TRBJ1-1, with D perhaps TRBD1 (5 bases). The CDR3 is 14 residues long. Trimming took 3 bases from V and 4 from J, leaving 12 bases between them. CDR1 is LGHNA and CDR2 is YSLEER in the germline V gene. The CDR3 coding sequence is TGCGCCAGCAGCCAGGGGGGGGGAGGCACTGAAGCTTTCTTT. Translation gives CASSQGGGGTEAFF.

This chain connects TRBV28 to TRBJ1-2; 11 bases map to TRBD1. This CDR3 comprises 16 residues. Unmatched junction bases numbered 9, after V lost 5 bases and J lost 4 bases. Germline CDR1 reads MDHEN; CDR2 reads SYDVKM. This chain's CDR3 is CASSPPWGQGGYGYTF. The DNA for the CDR3 is TGTGCCAGCAGTCCACCCTGGGGACAGGGGGGCTATGGCTACACCTTC.

The chain recombines TRBV29-1 with TRBJ2-5; TRBD1 matches 10 bases. Per the germline V gene, CDR1 is SQVTM and CDR2 is ANQGSEA. With 4 bases clipped from V and 1 base from J, the junction kept 6 bases outside the gene matches. The CDR3 totals 15 residues. CDR3 in amino acids: CSVVRDRGTQETQYF. CDR3 bases: TGCAGCGTTGTGAGGGACAGGGGAACCCAAGAGACCCAGTACTTC. Variable domain in full (rest from reference TRBV29-1 and TRBJ2-5): SAVISQKPSRDICQRGTSLTIQCQVDSQVTMMFWYRQQPGQSLTLIATANQGSEATYESGFVIDKFPISRPNLTFSTLTVSNMSPEDSSIYLCSVVRDRGTQETQYFGPGTRLLVL.

This clone was counted a single time. The V and J genes are TRBV24-1 and TRBJ1-5; D possibly corresponds to TRBD1 (6 bases). Germline values: CDR1 KGHDR, CDR2 SFDVKD. CDR3 length equals 15 residues. V lost 5 bases to trimming and J lost 4 bases, with 14 bases between them. CDR3 bases: TGTGCCACCAGTGGATCAGGCAGGGGTAATCAGCCCCAGCATTTT. Amino acid sequence: CATSGSGRGNQPQHF.

The chain employs TRBV30 and TRBJ1-1; a possible D gene is TRBD1 (5 bases). V was trimmed by 2 bases and J by 0 bases, leaving 7 bases between them. The CDR3 spans 13 residues. Germline V CDR1 and CDR2: GTSNPN, SVGIG (reference sequence). The CDR3: CAWSPGLNTEAFF. The CDR3 coding sequence is TGTGCCTGGAGTCCAGGGCTGAACACTGAAGCTTTCTTT.